Sequencing of this T cell receptor beta chain was carried out in a study of vaccination and CD4 T cells after COVID-19. Study details: Convalescent study patients returned SARS-CoV-2 positive nasal swab PCR results, with nine mild cases and one severe. For post-vaccine samples, collection took place a median roughly 72 days after dose two, ranging from 14 to 241.

With respect to this clonotype: Its antigen is not known.

The treatment is: roughly ten-day PBMC culture with coronavirus spike peptide pools or control peptides (ViraFEST assay). Half the medium was exchanged for fresh IL-2 medium on days 3 and 7. Sequenced with the Oncomine TCR Beta short-read assay was DNA taken from cultured CD4+ T cells. Someone extracted genomic DNA from cultured CD4+ T cells. TCRdb recomputed calls from the PCR reads with MiXCR, one row per CDR3 protein. The table lists approximately 15,000 distinct CDR3 sequences, around 58% of them singletons. The CDR3 extends over 14 amino acids. Sequencing was done on a sample of CD4+ T cells from blood, cultured in vitro. The chain links TRBV21-1 to TRBJ2-7; the D segment call TRBD1 is taken from the table without a DNA check. TRBV21-1 constitutes a pseudogene. This TCR came from a human donor who had recovered from COVID-19. The CDR3 loop reads CASSNGTPPREQYF. The CDR3, as DNA: TGTGCCAGCAGCAATGGGACACCACCCCGCGAGCAGTACTTC.